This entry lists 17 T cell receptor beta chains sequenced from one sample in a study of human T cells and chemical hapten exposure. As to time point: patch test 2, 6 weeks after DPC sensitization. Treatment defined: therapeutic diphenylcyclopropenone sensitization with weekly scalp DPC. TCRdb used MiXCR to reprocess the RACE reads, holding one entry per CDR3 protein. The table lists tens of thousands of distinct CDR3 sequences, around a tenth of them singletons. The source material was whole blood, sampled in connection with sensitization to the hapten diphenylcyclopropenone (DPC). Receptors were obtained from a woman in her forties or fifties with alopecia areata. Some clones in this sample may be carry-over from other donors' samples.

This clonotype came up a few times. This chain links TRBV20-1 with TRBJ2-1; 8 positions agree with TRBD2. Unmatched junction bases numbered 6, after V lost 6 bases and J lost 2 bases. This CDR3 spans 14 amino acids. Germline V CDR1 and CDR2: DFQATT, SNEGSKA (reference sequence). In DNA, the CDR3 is TGCAGTGCCCGTAGCGGGAACGCCTACAATGAGCAGTTCTTC. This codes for CSARSGNAYNEQFF.

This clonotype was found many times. The CDR3 loop is CASRRGGATYEQYF. The CDR3 bases are TGTGCCAGCAGGAGGGGGGGCGCCACCTACGAGCAGTACTTC. The chain couples TRBV13 to TRBJ2-7; tentative D call: TRBD2 (7 bases). V lost 6 bases and J 2 bases, leaving 14 bases between the germline ends. Germline V gives CDR1 PRHDT, CDR2 FYEKMQ (reference sequence). This CDR3 has 14 amino acids. The whole variable domain, remainder taken from reference TRBV13 and TRBJ2-7, is AAGVIQSPRHLIKEKRETATLKCYPIPRHDTVYWYQQGPGQDPQFLISFYEKMQSDKGSIPDRFSAQQFSDYHSELNMSSLELGDSALYFCASRRGGATYEQYFGPGTRLTVT.

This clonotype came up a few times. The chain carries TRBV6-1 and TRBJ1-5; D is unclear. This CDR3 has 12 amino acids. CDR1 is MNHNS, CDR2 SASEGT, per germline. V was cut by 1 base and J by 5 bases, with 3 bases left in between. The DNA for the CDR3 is TGTGCCAGCAGTGAAGTCGATCAGCCCCAGCATTTT. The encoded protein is CASSEVDQPQHF.

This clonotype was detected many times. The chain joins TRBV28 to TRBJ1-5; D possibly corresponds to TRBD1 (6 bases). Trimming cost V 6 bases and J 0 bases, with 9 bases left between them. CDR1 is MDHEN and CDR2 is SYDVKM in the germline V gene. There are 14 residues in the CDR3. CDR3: CASRHRASNQPQHF. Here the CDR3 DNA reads TGTGCCAGCAGACACAGGGCTAGCAATCAGCCCCAGCATTTT.

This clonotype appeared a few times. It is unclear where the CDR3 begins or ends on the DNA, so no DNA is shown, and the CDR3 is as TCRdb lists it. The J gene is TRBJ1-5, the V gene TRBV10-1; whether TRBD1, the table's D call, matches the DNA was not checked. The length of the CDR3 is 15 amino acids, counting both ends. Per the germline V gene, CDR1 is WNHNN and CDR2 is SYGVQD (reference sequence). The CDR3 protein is CASPSQVSLNQPQHF.

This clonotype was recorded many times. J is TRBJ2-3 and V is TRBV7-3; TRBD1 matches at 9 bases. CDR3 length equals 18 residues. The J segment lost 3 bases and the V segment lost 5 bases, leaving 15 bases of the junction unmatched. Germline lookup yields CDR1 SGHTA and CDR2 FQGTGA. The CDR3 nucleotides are TGTGCCAGCAGCCCTACCGGGACAGGGAGAGCCGGGACAGATACGCAGTATTTT. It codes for CASSPTGTGRAGTDTQYF. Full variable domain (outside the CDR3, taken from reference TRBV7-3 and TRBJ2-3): GAGVSQTPSNKVTEKGKYVELRCDPISGHTALYWYRQSLGQGPEFLIYFQGTGAADDSGLPNDRFFAVRPEGSVSTLKIQRTERGDSAVYLCASSPTGTGRAGTDTQYFGPGTRLTVL.

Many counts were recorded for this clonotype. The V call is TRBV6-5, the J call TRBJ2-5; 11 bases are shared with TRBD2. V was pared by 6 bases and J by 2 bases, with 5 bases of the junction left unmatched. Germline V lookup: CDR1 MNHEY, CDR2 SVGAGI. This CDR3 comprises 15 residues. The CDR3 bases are TGTGCCAGCAGAGTAGCGGGAGGGATACAAGAGACCCAGTACTTC. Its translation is CASRVAGGIQETQYF.

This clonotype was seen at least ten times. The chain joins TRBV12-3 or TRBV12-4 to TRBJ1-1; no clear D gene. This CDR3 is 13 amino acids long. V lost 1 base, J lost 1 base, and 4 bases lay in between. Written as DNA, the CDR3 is TGTGCCAGCAGTTTAGACTGGAACACTGAAGCTTTCTTT. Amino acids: CASSLDWNTEAFF.

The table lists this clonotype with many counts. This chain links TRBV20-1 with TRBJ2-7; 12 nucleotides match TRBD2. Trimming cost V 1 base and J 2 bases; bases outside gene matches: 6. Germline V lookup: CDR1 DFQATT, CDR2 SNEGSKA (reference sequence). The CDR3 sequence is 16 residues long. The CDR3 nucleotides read TGCAGTGCTAGAGCTCTAGCGGGAGGGCCCGCCTACGAGCAGTACTTC. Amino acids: CSARALAGGPAYEQYF.

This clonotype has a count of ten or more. The CDR3 coding sequence is TGTGCCAGCCAGGAAGCGCCAAGGGGCATTCAGTACTTC. It translates to CASQEAPRGIQYF. The genes are TRBV2 and TRBJ2-4, with D perhaps TRBD1 (5 bases). Per the germline V gene, CDR1 is SNHLY and CDR2 is FYNNEI. Trimming took 8 bases from V and 9 from J, leaving 17 bases between them. This CDR3 contains 13 residues. The variable domain in full, with the rest retrieved from reference TRBV2 and TRBJ2-4, is EPEVTQTPSHQVTQMGQEVILRCVPISNHLYFYWYRQILGQKVEFLVSFYNNEISEKSEIFDDQFSVERPDGSNFTLKIRSTKLEDSAMYFCASQEAPRGIQYFGAGTRLSVL.

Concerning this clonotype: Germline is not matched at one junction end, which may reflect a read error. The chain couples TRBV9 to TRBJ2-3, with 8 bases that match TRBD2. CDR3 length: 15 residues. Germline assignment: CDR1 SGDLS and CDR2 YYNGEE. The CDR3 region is CASSVGAGGTDTQYF. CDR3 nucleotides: TGTGCCAGCAGCGTAGGGGCGGGAGGCACTGATACGCAGTATTTT. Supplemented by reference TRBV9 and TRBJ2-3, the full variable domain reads DSGVTQTPKHLITATGQRVTLRCSPRSGDLSVYWYQQSLDQGLQFLIQYYNGEERAKGNILERFSAQQFPDLHSELNLSSLELGDSALYFCASSVGAGGTDTQYFGPGTRLTVL.

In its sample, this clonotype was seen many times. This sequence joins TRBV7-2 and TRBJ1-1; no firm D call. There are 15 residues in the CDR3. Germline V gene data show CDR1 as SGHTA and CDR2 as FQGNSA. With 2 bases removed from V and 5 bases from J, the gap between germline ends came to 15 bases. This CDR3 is CASSLYGDVVTEAFF. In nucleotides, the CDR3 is TGTGCCAGCAGCTTATACGGGGATGTAGTAACTGAAGCTTTCTTT.

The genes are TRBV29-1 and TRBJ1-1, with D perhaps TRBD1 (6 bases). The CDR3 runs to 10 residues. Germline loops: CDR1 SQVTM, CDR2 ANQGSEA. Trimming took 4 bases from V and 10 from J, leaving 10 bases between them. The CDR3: CSVAEGGAFF. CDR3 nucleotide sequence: TGCAGCGTTGCAGAAGGGGGAGCTTTCTTT.

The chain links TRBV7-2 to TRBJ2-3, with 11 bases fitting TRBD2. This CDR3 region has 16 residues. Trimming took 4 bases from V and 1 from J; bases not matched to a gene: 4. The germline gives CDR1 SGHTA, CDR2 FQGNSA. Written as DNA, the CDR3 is TGTGCCAGCAGCTCCAGACTAGCGGGACGCACAGATACGCAGTATTTT. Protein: CASSSRLAGRTDTQYF.

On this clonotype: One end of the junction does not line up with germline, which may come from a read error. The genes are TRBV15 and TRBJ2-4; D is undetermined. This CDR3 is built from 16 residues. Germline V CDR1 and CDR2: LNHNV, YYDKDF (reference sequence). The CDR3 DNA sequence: TGTGCCACCAGCAGAGATGGGTTGCGGCTAGATCCCACTCGGTGCTTC. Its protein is CATSRDGLRLDPTRCF.

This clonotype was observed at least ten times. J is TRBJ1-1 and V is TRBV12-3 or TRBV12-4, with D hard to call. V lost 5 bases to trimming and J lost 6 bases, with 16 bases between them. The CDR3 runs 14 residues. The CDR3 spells CASSPTGDFPEAFF. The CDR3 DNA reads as TGTGCCAGCAGTCCTACCGGAGACTTCCCTGAAGCTTTCTTT.

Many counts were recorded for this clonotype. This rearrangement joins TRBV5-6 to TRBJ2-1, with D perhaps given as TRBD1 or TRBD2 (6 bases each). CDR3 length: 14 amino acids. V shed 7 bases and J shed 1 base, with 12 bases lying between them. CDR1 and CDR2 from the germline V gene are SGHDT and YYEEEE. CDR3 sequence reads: CASRGRVSYNEQFF. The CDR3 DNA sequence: TGTGCCAGCCGGGGGCGAGTTTCCTACAATGAGCAGTTCTTC.